Presented here are 16 T cell receptor beta chains from one specimen sequenced in a study of blood T cell repertoires in COVID-19. Some clones are missing from TCRdb's copy, which holds only in-frame ones; the method was immunoSEQ multiplex PCR. The sample has fewer than 200,000 clones, under 85% seen once. Source material: PBMCs or T cells enriched from blood (not recorded which). These receptors originate from a man between 50 and 59 years old who had recovered from COVID-19.

The chain is built from TRBV6-4 and TRBJ1-2, with TRBD1 matching 9 bases. The germline V gene has CDR1 MRHNA and CDR2 SNTAGT. This CDR3 spans 13 amino acids. Losses at the gene ends were 6 bases for V and 8 bases for J; bases not matched to a gene: 7. The CDR3 DNA reads as TGTGCCAGCAGAGGGACAGGGACTGGCGGCTACACCTTC. This encodes CASRGTGTGGYTF.

This chain uses TRBV10-2 with TRBJ1-2; D is ambiguous. This CDR3 is built from 14 residues. The V and J ends lost 0 bases and 4 bases respectively, with 9 bases between them. Looked up from germline, CDR1 is WSHSY and CDR2 is SAAADI. In DNA form, the CDR3 reads TGCGCCAGCAGTGAGTCGAGCGAAGTCTATGGCTACACCTTC. The encoded protein is CASSESSEVYGYTF.

V is TRBV11-2 and J is TRBJ2-1; D might be TRBD2 (7 bases). Germline values: CDR1 SGHAT, CDR2 FQNNGV. Trimming stripped 1 base from V and 6 bases from J, with 13 bases between. The CDR3 has 15 amino acids. The CDR3 coding sequence is TGTGCCAGCAGCTTAGGCGAGGGGGGGCCCAATGAGCAGTTCTTC. This translates into CASSLGEGGPNEQFF.

A few counts support this clone. The V and J genes are TRBV5-1 and TRBJ2-7; 9 bases agree with TRBD1. CDR3 size: 14 residues. V shed 2 bases and J 2 bases; nucleotides not matched to a gene: 2. CDR1 SGHRS and CDR2 YFSETQ come from the germline V gene. The CDR3 loop is CASSFRDRAYEQYF. In nucleotides, the CDR3 is TGCGCCAGCAGCTTCCGGGACAGGGCCTACGAGCAGTACTTC.

This chain connects TRBV6-5 to TRBJ2-6; TRBD1 might be the D (5 bases). Germline CDR1 MNHEY, CDR2 SVGAGI. V lost 11 bases and J lost 2, with 13 bases in between. The CDR3 covers 14 residues. The DNA of the CDR3 is TGTGCCTCCAAGGTCAGGGCTGGGGCCAACGTCCTGACTTTC. Its protein is CASKVRAGANVLTF.

V and J are TRBV13 and TRBJ1-2; 8 nucleotides match TRBD1. The CDR3 length is 14 residues. J was trimmed by 4 bases and V by 5 bases; bases with no gene match: 6. Per the germline V gene, CDR1 is PRHDT and CDR2 is FYEKMQ (reference sequence). The CDR3 here is CASSITRGPYGYTF. The CDR3 DNA sequence: TGTGCCAGCAGCATCACCAGGGGGCCCTATGGCTACACCTTC.

The chain couples TRBV19 to TRBJ2-4, with 9 nucleotides matching TRBD1. The CDR3 contains 13 residues. The V gene end was trimmed by 8 bases and the J gene end by 5 bases; junction bases not matched to a gene: 4. CDR1 and CDR2 from the germline V gene are LNHDA and SQIVND (reference sequence). The CDR3 DNA is TGTGCCAGTCGGGGGACAGGGCAAAACATTCAGTACTTC. It encodes CASRGTGQNIQYF.

V and J are TRBV7-6 and TRBJ1-1, with no clear D. Germline CDR1 is SGHVS and CDR2 is FNYEAQ. The CDR3 extends over 14 amino acids. Trimming left V 5 bases short and J 2 bases short, with 12 bases between. In DNA form, the CDR3 reads TGTGCCAGCAGCCCCCGGGAAGCCAACACTGAAGCTTTCTTT. Its translation: CASSPREANTEAFF. The whole variable domain, remainder taken from reference TRBV7-6 and TRBJ1-1, is GAGVSQSPRYKVTKRGQDVALRCDPISGHVSLYWYRQALGQGPEFLTYFNYEAQQDKSGLPNDRFSAERPEGSISTLTIQRTEQRDSAMYRCASSPREANTEAFFGQGTRLTVV.

There are a few counts of this clone. The chain links TRBV2 to TRBJ1-2, with D perhaps matching TRBD1 (5 bases). V was cut by 6 bases and J by 3 bases, with 14 bases left in between. The CDR3 totals 14 residues. CDR1 and CDR2 (germline): SNHLY, FYNNEI. The CDR3 loop reads CASRPTGPDYGYTF. CDR3 in DNA: TGTGCCAGCAGACCCACAGGACCAGACTATGGCTACACCTTC.

This chain joins TRBV7-8 and TRBJ1-4; possibly TRBD1 for D (6 bases). This CDR3 is built from 16 residues. V shed 1 base and J shed 8 bases, with 17 bases lying between them. Germline lookup yields CDR1 SGHVS and CDR2 FQNEAQ. The CDR3 is CASSLVLGGAEEKLFF. DNA of the CDR3: TGTGCCAGCAGCTTAGTCTTAGGGGGGGCTGAAGAAAAACTGTTTTTT. The whole variable domain, remainder taken from reference TRBV7-8 and TRBJ1-4, is GAGVSQSPRYKVAKRGQDVALRCDPISGHVSLFWYQQALGQGPEFLTYFQNEAQLDKSGLPSDRFFAERPEGSVSTLKIQRTQQEDSAVYLCASSLVLGGAEEKLFFGSGTQLSVL.

V and J are TRBV6-5 and TRBJ1-6; 7 nucleotides match TRBD1. The CDR3 has 14 amino acids. J was trimmed by 9 bases and V by 8 bases; bases with no gene match: 10. Germline CDR1 and CDR2: MNHEY and SVGAGI. The CDR3: CASEGGAGVSPLHF. CDR3 DNA: TGTGCCAGCGAAGGGGGCGCAGGGGTTTCACCCCTCCACTTT.

On this clone itself: At one boundary the junction diverges from the germline segment, which might be a read error. The rearrangement uses TRBV18 and TRBJ1-2; D gene ambiguous. This CDR3 spans 15 amino acids. Germline assignment: CDR1 KGHSH and CDR2 LQKENI. The CDR3 sequence: CASSPPSSMNYGHTF. The CDR3, as DNA: TGTGCCAGCTCACCTCCTTCCAGTATGAACTATGGCCACACCTTC.

The genes are TRBV5-1 and TRBJ2-2, with TRBD1 identical over 7 bases. The CDR3 consists of 16 residues. CDR1 is SGHRS, CDR2 YFSETQ, per germline. J lost 8 bases, V lost 4 bases, and 14 bases had no gene match. The CDR3 protein is CASSHWDRNLNGELFF. The DNA of the CDR3 is TGCGCCAGCAGCCACTGGGACAGAAATTTAAATGGGGAGCTGTTTTTT.

The count of this clone is one. V is TRBV6-1 and J is TRBJ2-7, with 8 bases fitting TRBD1. CDR3 length: 15 residues. Germline CDR1 is MNHNS and CDR2 is SASEGT. J lost 0 bases, V lost 3 bases, and 4 bases had no gene match. In nucleotides, the CDR3 is TGTGCCAGCAGTGATGGACAGGGAATCTCCTACGAGCAGTACTTC. Encoded protein: CASSDGQGISYEQYF.

The chain is built from TRBV7-9 and TRBJ1-1, with a weak D call TRBD1 (6 bases). This CDR3 is built from 16 residues. CDR1 is SEHNR, CDR2 FQNEAQ, per germline (reference sequence). V shed 7 bases and J shed 0 bases, with 18 bases lying between them. The chain's CDR3 is CASNPISGVMNTEAFF. The CDR3 DNA reads TGTGCCAGCAACCCTATTTCAGGGGTCATGAACACTGAAGCTTTCTTT.

The chain combines TRBV30 with TRBJ1-6; D is unclear. The V end was cut by 0 bases, the J end by 10 bases, with 13 bases between. This CDR3 is 14 amino acids long. The germline gives CDR1 GTSNPN, CDR2 SVGIG (reference sequence). The DNA for the CDR3 is TGTGCCTGGAGTGTACGATGGCCCCTCTCACCCCTCCACTTT. Translation: CAWSVRWPLSPLHF.